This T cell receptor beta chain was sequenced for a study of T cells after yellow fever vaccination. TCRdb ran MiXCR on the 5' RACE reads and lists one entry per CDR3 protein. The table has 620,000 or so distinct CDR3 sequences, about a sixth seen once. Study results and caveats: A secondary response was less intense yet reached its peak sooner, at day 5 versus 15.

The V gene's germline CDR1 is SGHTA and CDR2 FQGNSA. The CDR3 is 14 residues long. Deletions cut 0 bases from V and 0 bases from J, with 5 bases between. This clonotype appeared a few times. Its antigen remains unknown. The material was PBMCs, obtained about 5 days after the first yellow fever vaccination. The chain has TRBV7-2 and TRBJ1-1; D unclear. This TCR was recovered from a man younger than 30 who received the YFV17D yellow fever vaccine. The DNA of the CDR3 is TGTGCCAGCAGCTTAGCCCGGATGAACACTGAAGCTTTCTTT. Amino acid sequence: CASSLARMNTEAFF.